Listed here is a single T cell receptor beta chain. The sample is drawn from a study of PD-1 blockade in classical Hodgkin lymphoma. TCRdb keeps only in-frame clones here, not all; method: immunoSEQ multiplex PCR. This sample carries around 35,000 clones, around 74% of them seen once, and the ten largest clones take about 3.8%. Trimming stripped 6 bases from V and 5 bases from J, with 19 bases between. This CDR3 region has 15 residues. Germline CDR1 reads SNHLY; CDR2 reads FYNNEI. Regarding time point: cycle 4 day 1 (C4D1), after more than five weeks of nivolumab. Relapse after autologous stem cell transplantation occurred in every patient, and brentuximab vedotin exposure varied.

This receptor was obtained from a human donor with classical Hodgkin lymphoma. The chain combines TRBV2 with TRBJ2-5; D is unclear. The material was peripheral blood mononuclear cells (PBMCs), obtained before the fourth cycle of nivolumab. As DNA, the CDR3 is TGTGCCAGCAGCTTAAATGGGGTAATGAGGGAGACCCAGTACTTC. Translation: CASSLNGVMRETQYF.